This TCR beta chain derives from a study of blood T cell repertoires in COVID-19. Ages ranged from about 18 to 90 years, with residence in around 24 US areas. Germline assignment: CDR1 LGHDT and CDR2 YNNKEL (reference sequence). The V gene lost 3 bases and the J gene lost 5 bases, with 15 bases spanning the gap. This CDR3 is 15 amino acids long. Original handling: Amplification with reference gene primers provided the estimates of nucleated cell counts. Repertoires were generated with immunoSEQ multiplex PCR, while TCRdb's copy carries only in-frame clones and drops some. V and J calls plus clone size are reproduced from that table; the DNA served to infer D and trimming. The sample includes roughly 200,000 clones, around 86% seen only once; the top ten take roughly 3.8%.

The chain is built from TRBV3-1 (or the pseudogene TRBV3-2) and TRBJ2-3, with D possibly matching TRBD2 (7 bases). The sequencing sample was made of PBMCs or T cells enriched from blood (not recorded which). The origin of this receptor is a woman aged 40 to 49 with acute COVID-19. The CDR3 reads CASSHLGGRGDTQYF. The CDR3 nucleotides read TGTGCCAGCAGCCACCTGGGGGGGCGAGGAGATACGCAGTATTTT.